This is a list of T cell receptor beta chains from one sample in a study of T cells in Graves' hyperthyroidism and ophthalmopathy. TCRdb re-called the multiplex PCR reads through MiXCR, storing one row per CDR3 protein. This sample has 700,000 to 950,000 distinct CDR3 sequences, with roughly 32% found just once. The sample taken for sequencing was blood. Every receptor here comes from a woman in her thirties or forties with Graves' hyperthyroidism. CDR3s include the opening cysteine and the closing phenylalanine or tryptophan. The order of the fields is V gene, J gene, clone size, D gene, CDR3 length, CDR3 DNA, CDR3 protein. The D gene is left open where the match is weak. The size of a clone is reported for some rows only, either as once, few or many, or as a class for expanded clones.

V gene: TRBV4-3; J gene: TRBJ1-1; clone size: .; D gene: .; CDR3 length: 16; CDR3 DNA: TGCGCCAGCAGCCAAGATTCTCGGCAGGGGAACACTGAAGCTTTCTTT; CDR3 protein: CASSQDSRQGNTEAFF
V gene: TRBV2; J gene: TRBJ2-5; clone size: many; D gene: TRBD2; CDR3 length: 16; CDR3 DNA: TGTGCCAGCACGACGACCGGGGACTACCAGCAAGAGACCCAGTACTTC; CDR3 protein: CASTTTGDYQQETQYF
V gene: TRBV5-1; J gene: TRBJ2-7; clone size: few; D gene: .; CDR3 length: 16; CDR3 DNA: TGCGCCAGCAGCTTCCAGGGGGGAATGACATCCTACGAGCAGTACTTC; CDR3 protein: CASSFQGGMTSYEQYF
V gene: TRBV4-1; J gene: TRBJ2-7; clone size: .; D gene: TRBD1; CDR3 length: 16; CDR3 DNA: TGCGCCAGCAGCCAAGTCTATCGGACAGGGGGCTACGAGCAGTACTTC; CDR3 protein: CASSQVYRTGGYEQYF
V gene: TRBV12-1; J gene: TRBJ1-1; clone size: .; D gene: .; CDR3 length: 14; CDR3 DNA: TGTGCCAGCAGCTTTTCGACAGTGACCACTGAAGCTTTCTTT; CDR3 protein: CASSFSTVTTEAFF
V gene: TRBV29-1; J gene: TRBJ2-7; clone size: .; D gene: TRBD1; CDR3 length: 15; CDR3 DNA: TGCAGCGTCAAGGAGGTTCGGGACAGGGCCCACGAGCAGCACTTC; CDR3 protein: CSVKEVRDRAHEQHF
V gene: TRBV9; J gene: TRBJ1-2; clone size: many; D gene: .; CDR3 length: 15; CDR3 DNA: TGTGCCAGCAGCGCTACGGGCGAGATGCTCTATGGCTACACCTTC; CDR3 protein: CASSATGEMLYGYTF
V gene: TRBV6-6; J gene: TRBJ2-2; clone size: .; D gene: .; CDR3 length: 16; CDR3 DNA: TGTGCCAGCAGTCCCTCCGGGCGGGAGAACACCGGGGAGCTGTTTTTT; CDR3 protein: CASSPSGRENTGELFF
V gene: TRBV7-8; J gene: TRBJ2-7; clone size: many; D gene: .; CDR3 length: 13; CDR3 DNA: TGTGCCAGCAGCTTCAGGGGTGTCAACGAGCAGTACTTC; CDR3 protein: CASSFRGVNEQYF
V gene: TRBV2; J gene: TRBJ1-5; clone size: .; D gene: TRBD1; CDR3 length: 19; CDR3 DNA: TGTGCCAGCAGCCCCTATGGACAGGGAGTTCCATATAGCAATCAGCCCCAGCATTTT; CDR3 protein: CASSPYGQGVPYSNQPQHF
V gene: TRBV5-6; J gene: TRBJ2-6; clone size: .; D gene: .; CDR3 length: 16; CDR3 DNA: TGTGCCAGCAGCTTGGGACACCTCTCTGGGGCCAACGTCCTGACTTTC; CDR3 protein: CASSLGHLSGANVLTF
V gene: TRBV11-2; J gene: TRBJ1-1; clone size: few; D gene: TRBD1; CDR3 length: 15; CDR3 DNA: TGTGCCAGCAGCGGACTAGGACAGGTCAACACTGAAGCTTTCTTT; CDR3 protein: CASSGLGQVNTEAFF
V gene: TRBV10-1; J gene: TRBJ2-3; clone size: .; D gene: .; CDR3 length: 15; CDR3 DNA: TGCGCCAGCAGTGAGGCAGGGGCTAGGAGGGATACGCAGTATTTT; CDR3 protein: CASSEAGARRDTQYF
V gene: TRBV19; J gene: TRBJ1-3; clone size: .; D gene: TRBD1; CDR3 length: 16; CDR3 DNA: TGTGCCAGCAGCCCCGGACAGGCAAGCTCTGGAAACACCATATATTTT; CDR3 protein: CASSPGQASSGNTIYF
V gene: TRBV20-1; J gene: TRBJ1-6; clone size: many; D gene: TRBD1; CDR3 length: 14; CDR3 DNA: TGCAGTCCCTGGGCTGGGACAGCGGATTCACCCCTCCACTTT; CDR3 protein: CSPWAGTADSPLHF
V gene: TRBV5-1; J gene: TRBJ1-5; clone size: .; D gene: TRBD1; CDR3 length: 17; CDR3 DNA: TGCGCCAGCAGCCAGGAATCTCGGACAGGCCTTAATCAGCCCCAGCATTTT; CDR3 protein: CASSQESRTGLNQPQHF
V gene: TRBV20-1; J gene: TRBJ1-2; clone size: .; D gene: .; CDR3 length: 11; CDR3 DNA: TGCAGTGCTATCATCAACTATGGCTACACCTTC; CDR3 protein: CSAIINYGYTF
V gene: TRBV29-1; J gene: TRBJ1-4; clone size: .; D gene: TRBD1; CDR3 length: 13; CDR3 DNA: TGCAGCGGTATCGGGGCAGGGGGTGAAAAACTGTTTTTT; CDR3 protein: CSGIGAGGEKLFF
V gene: TRBV6-5; J gene: TRBJ1-2; clone size: .; D gene: .; CDR3 length: 14; CDR3 DNA: TGTGCCAGCAGTTACTTACCCAGGCTGGGTGGCTACACCTTC; CDR3 protein: CASSYLPRLGGYTF
V gene: TRBV9; J gene: TRBJ2-7; clone size: .; D gene: TRBD1; CDR3 length: 16; CDR3 DNA: TGTGCCAGCAGCGTAGCTGAGAAGGGACAGGTCTACGAGCAGTACTTC; CDR3 protein: CASSVAEKGQVYEQYF
V gene: TRBV29-1; J gene: TRBJ1-1; clone size: .; D gene: TRBD1; CDR3 length: 11; CDR3 DNA: TGCAGCCTTCAGGGGGGCTGGGAAGCTTTCTTT; CDR3 protein: CSLQGGWEAFF
V gene: TRBV12-3/TRBV12-4; J gene: TRBJ1-6; clone size: many; D gene: .; CDR3 length: 16; CDR3 DNA: TGTGCCAGCAGTTTAGCGGGGCCGCCCTATAATTCACCCCTCCACTTT; CDR3 protein: CASSLAGPPYNSPLHF
V gene: TRBV6-5; J gene: TRBJ1-2; clone size: .; D gene: .; CDR3 length: 13; CDR3 DNA: TGTGCCAGCAGTTACTCTGGGGAAAAAGGCTACACCTTC; CDR3 protein: CASSYSGEKGYTF
V gene: TRBV7-2; J gene: TRBJ1-1; clone size: few; D gene: TRBD1; CDR3 length: 13; CDR3 DNA: TGTGCCAGCAGCATTACAGGGGGCATTGAAGCTTTCTTT; CDR3 protein: CASSITGGIEAFF
V gene: TRBV9; J gene: TRBJ1-2; clone size: many; D gene: .; CDR3 length: 16; CDR3 DNA: TGTGCCAGCAGCGTAGACATCGGACAGCTTATCTATGGCTACACCTTC; CDR3 protein: CASSVDIGQLIYGYTF
V gene: TRBV11-2; J gene: TRBJ1-2; clone size: many; D gene: .; CDR3 length: 13; CDR3 DNA: TGTGCCAGCAGCCGTAGCCTAAGTTATGGCTACACCTTC; CDR3 protein: CASSRSLSYGYTF
V gene: TRBV14; J gene: TRBJ1-6; clone size: .; D gene: .; CDR3 length: 14; CDR3 DNA: TGTGCCAGCAGCCTCGGGACGTCCACGACACCCCTCCACTTT; CDR3 protein: CASSLGTSTTPLHF
V gene: TRBV29-1; J gene: TRBJ1-2; clone size: .; D gene: .; CDR3 length: 12; CDR3 DNA: TGCAGCGTGGCGGACAGTAACTATGGCTACACCTTC; CDR3 protein: CSVADSNYGYTF
V gene: TRBV19; J gene: TRBJ2-7; clone size: many; D gene: .; CDR3 length: 14; CDR3 DNA: TGTGCCAGTAGTCCTACGGGGGTTATATACGAGCAGTACTTC; CDR3 protein: CASSPTGVIYEQYF
V gene: TRBV7-2; J gene: TRBJ2-7; clone size: .; D gene: .; CDR3 length: 13; CDR3 DNA: TGTGCCAGCAGCCAACAGGTCTCATACGAGCAGTACTTC; CDR3 protein: CASSQQVSYEQYF
V gene: TRBV13; J gene: TRBJ1-2; clone size: few; D gene: .; CDR3 length: 14; CDR3 DNA: TGTGCCAGCAGCCCCCGAGGGAATTTCTATGGCTACACCTTC; CDR3 protein: CASSPRGNFYGYTF
V gene: TRBV4-3; J gene: TRBJ1-2; clone size: .; D gene: .; CDR3 length: 15; CDR3 DNA: TGCGCCAGCAGCCAAGAATGGAGGGCTCCCTATGGCTACACCTTC; CDR3 protein: CASSQEWRAPYGYTF
V gene: TRBV6-5; J gene: TRBJ1-1; clone size: .; D gene: .; CDR3 length: 13; CDR3 DNA: TGTGCCAGCCTCGGACGGACGAGAGACGAAGCTTTCTTT; CDR3 protein: CASLGRTRDEAFF
V gene: TRBV2; J gene: TRBJ1-5; clone size: many; D gene: TRBD1; CDR3 length: 14; CDR3 DNA: TGTGCCAGCAGTGCCCAGGGGGCTCGACAGCCCCAGCATTTT; CDR3 protein: CASSAQGARQPQHF
V gene: TRBV9; J gene: TRBJ1-1; clone size: once; D gene: .; CDR3 length: 16; CDR3 DNA: TGTGCCAGCAGCGTAGGTAGGGGCGCCATGAACACTGAAGCTTTCTTT; CDR3 protein: CASSVGRGAMNTEAFF
V gene: TRBV7-2; J gene: TRBJ1-2; clone size: .; D gene: .; CDR3 length: 14; CDR3 DNA: TGTGCCAGCTCACCCCAGGAGGGTTACTATGGCTACACCTTC; CDR3 protein: CASSPQEGYYGYTF
V gene: TRBV10-3; J gene: TRBJ1-2; clone size: many; D gene: .; CDR3 length: 16; CDR3 DNA: TGTGCCATCAGTGAGTCCAGGACCTCGGGAGGTAGTGGCTACACCTTC; CDR3 protein: CAISESRTSGGSGYTF
V gene: TRBV6-1; J gene: TRBJ1-2; clone size: few; D gene: .; CDR3 length: 12; CDR3 DNA: TGTGCCAGCAGGGTAGGCCGGGATGGCTACACCTTC; CDR3 protein: CASRVGRDGYTF
V gene: TRBV7-2; J gene: TRBJ1-3; clone size: .; D gene: .; CDR3 length: 15; CDR3 DNA: TGTGCCAGCAGCTACCAGGGAGGTTCAGGAAACACCATATATTTT; CDR3 protein: CASSYQGGSGNTIYF
V gene: TRBV7-2; J gene: TRBJ2-2; clone size: few; D gene: .; CDR3 length: 15; CDR3 DNA: TGTGCCAGCAGCTTAGTTCGCATGAACACCGGGGAGCTGTTTTTT; CDR3 protein: CASSLVRMNTGELFF
V gene: TRBV12-3/TRBV12-4; J gene: TRBJ1-1; clone size: .; D gene: TRBD1; CDR3 length: 14; CDR3 DNA: TGTGCCAGCTTTACGACAGGGGATCGCACTGAAGCTTTCTTT; CDR3 protein: CASFTTGDRTEAFF
V gene: TRBV11-2; J gene: TRBJ1-5; clone size: few; D gene: .; CDR3 length: 14; CDR3 DNA: TGTGCCAGCAGCTCGGGATTTAGCAATCAGCCCCAGCATTTT; CDR3 protein: CASSSGFSNQPQHF
V gene: TRBV9; J gene: TRBJ2-1; clone size: .; D gene: .; CDR3 length: 13; CDR3 DNA: TGTGCCAGCAATTCCGGGACCACCAATGAGCAGTTCTTC; CDR3 protein: CASNSGTTNEQFF
V gene: TRBV11-2; J gene: TRBJ1-2; clone size: .; D gene: .; CDR3 length: 14; CDR3 DNA: TGTGCCAGCAGCATAGGACAGCCGTCCTATGGCTACACCTTC; CDR3 protein: CASSIGQPSYGYTF
V gene: TRBV7-2; J gene: TRBJ1-5; clone size: .; D gene: .; CDR3 length: 15; CDR3 DNA: TGTGCCAGTAGTGCTGGGGCATGGATCAATCAGCCCCAGCATTTT; CDR3 protein: CASSAGAWINQPQHF